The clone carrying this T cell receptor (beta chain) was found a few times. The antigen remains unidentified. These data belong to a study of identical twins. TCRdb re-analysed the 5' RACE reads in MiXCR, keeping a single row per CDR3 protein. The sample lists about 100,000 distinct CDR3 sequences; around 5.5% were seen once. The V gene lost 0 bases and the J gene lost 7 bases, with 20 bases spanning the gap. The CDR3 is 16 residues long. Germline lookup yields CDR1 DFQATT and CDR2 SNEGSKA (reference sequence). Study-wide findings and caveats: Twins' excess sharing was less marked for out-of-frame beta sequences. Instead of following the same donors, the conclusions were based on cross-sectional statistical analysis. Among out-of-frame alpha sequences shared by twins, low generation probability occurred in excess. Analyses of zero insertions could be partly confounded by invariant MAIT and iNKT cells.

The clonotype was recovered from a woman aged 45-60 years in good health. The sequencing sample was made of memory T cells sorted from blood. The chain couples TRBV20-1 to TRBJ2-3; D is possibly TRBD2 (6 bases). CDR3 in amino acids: CSARESLAILGNTQYF. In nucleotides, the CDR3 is TGCAGTGCTAGAGAGTCTCTAGCGATCCTTGGGAATACGCAGTATTTT.